Each of the 22 T cell receptor beta chains below was sequenced from the same sample in a study of OX40 agonist ivuxolimab in advanced cancers. This table comes from immunoSEQ multiplex PCR, and its TCRdb copy is limited to in-frame clones, with some not included. This table has 55,000 to 75,000 clones, 75% to 85% appearing once. The sample was CD4+ or CD8+ T cells sorted from blood, taken in a trial of the OX40 agonist ivuxolimab. The receptors here all came from an adult with an advanced solid tumor such as melanoma, head and neck, liver or kidney cancer.

This clone was observed once. The V and J genes are TRBV5-1 and TRBJ2-7; 8 bases match TRBD2. Germline V lookup: CDR1 SGHRS, CDR2 YFSETQ. The CDR3 covers 17 residues. J gave up 1 base and V 0 bases, and 9 bases lay outside the gene matches. CDR3 DNA sequence: TGCGCCAGCAGCTTGGCCCCTCCTAGCGGGCCTTCCTACGAGCAGTACTTC. It yields the protein CASSLAPPSGPSYEQYF.

The chain employs TRBV7-9 and TRBJ2-2; D gene uncertain. Trimming removed 5 bases at V and 0 bases at J, with 7 bases between. Germline V CDR1 and CDR2: SEHNR, FQNEAQ (reference sequence). The CDR3 loop spans 14 amino acids. CDR3 in amino acids: CASSLSSNTGELFF. The CDR3 nucleotides are TGTGCCAGCAGCCTTAGCTCGAACACCGGGGAGCTGTTTTTT.

The gene calls are TRBV7-9 and TRBJ1-2; perhaps TRBD1 as D (5 bases). There are 17 residues in the CDR3. Germline lookup yields CDR1 SEHNR and CDR2 FQNEAQ (reference sequence). The V end lost 3 bases, the J end lost 0 bases, and 17 bases lay between the germline ends. The CDR3 reads CASSLDGTAISNYGYTF. CDR3 in DNA: TGTGCCAGCAGCTTGGATGGGACGGCCATTTCTAACTATGGCTACACCTTC.

This chain uses TRBV4-3 with TRBJ1-2; 7 bases are shared with TRBD1. There are 16 residues in the CDR3. Germline V gene data show CDR1 as LGHNA and CDR2 as YSLEER. Trimming took 2 bases from V and 7 from J; bases not matched to a gene: 13. As DNA, the CDR3 is TGCGCCAGCAGCCAATTTTCCGCGGTGCAGGGGGGTGGCTACACCTTC. It specifies CASSQFSAVQGGGYTF.

The V gene is TRBV5-1, the J gene TRBJ1-6; 9 nucleotides match TRBD1. This CDR3 is 15 amino acids long. After removal of 4 bases from V and 7 bases from J, the junction contained 6 bases not matched to a gene. CDR1 and CDR2 from the germline V gene are SGHRS and YFSETQ. The CDR3 spells CASSEGQGPNSPLHF. In nucleotides, the CDR3 is TGCGCCAGCAGCGAGGGACAGGGCCCCAATTCACCCCTCCACTTT.

The chain employs TRBV18 and TRBJ1-1, with 7 bases matching TRBD1. Per the germline V gene, CDR1 is KGHSH and CDR2 is LQKENI. The V gene end was trimmed by 3 bases and the J gene end by 3 bases; junction bases not matched to a gene: 4. The CDR3 runs to 14 residues. The CDR3 sequence is CASSPGDSHTEAFF. The CDR3 nucleotides read TGTGCCAGCTCACCGGGGGACAGTCACACTGAAGCTTTCTTT.

In the case of this clone: Additional DNA sequences in this sample encode the identical CDR3. The CDR3 DNA is TGTGCCAGCAGCTTTCTCGGACAGGGGAACACTGAAGCTTTCTTT. Protein sequence: CASSFLGQGNTEAFF. This rearrangement joins TRBV7-2 to TRBJ1-1; TRBD1 matches 8 bases. The germline V gene encodes CDR1 SGHTA and CDR2 FQGNSA. The CDR3 runs to 15 residues. J gave up 1 base and V 3 bases, and 4 bases lay outside the gene matches.

This clone is categorized as medium-sized (0.01 to 0.1%). V usage is TRBV7-2 and J usage is TRBJ2-2; D may match TRBD1 or TRBD2 (5 bases each). The CDR3 consists of 15 residues. V lost 3 bases and J 4 bases, leaving 12 bases between the germline ends. Germline V gene sequence: CDR1 SGHTA, CDR2 FQGNSA. CDR3 residues: CASSLSGRGTGELFF. CDR3 coding DNA: TGTGCCAGCAGCTTGTCGGGGCGAGGCACCGGGGAGCTGTTTTTT. Looking up the rest from reference TRBV7-2 and TRBJ2-2 gives the full variable domain: GAGVSQSPSNKVTEKGKDVELRCDPISGHTALYWYRQSLGQGLEFLIYFQGNSAPDKSGLPSDRFSAERTGGSVSTLTIQRTQQEDSAVYLCASSLSGRGTGELFFGEGSRLTVL.

In this sample, this clone turned up a few times. The chain uses TRBV6-5 and TRBJ1-1; D perhaps matches TRBD1 (6 bases). CDR3 length: 15 residues. Trimming stripped 0 bases from V and 3 bases from J, with 11 bases between. The germline gives CDR1 MNHEY, CDR2 SVGAGI. The CDR3 loop reads CASSYSSTGHTEAFF. CDR3 DNA sequence: TGTGCCAGCAGTTACTCGAGCACAGGGCACACTGAAGCTTTCTTT.

The chain has TRBV7-2 and TRBJ1-2, with TRBD1 as a possible D gene (5 bases). CDR1 and CDR2 from the germline V gene are SGHTA and FQGNSA. Trimming cost V 0 bases and J 8 bases, with 13 bases left between them. The length of the CDR3 is 14 residues. The CDR3 reads CASSLAWGRGGYTF. The CDR3 bases are TGTGCCAGCAGCTTAGCGTGGGGCAGAGGGGGCTACACCTTC.

The chain is built from TRBV2 and TRBJ1-5; TRBD1 agrees at 7 bases. The CDR3 sequence is 13 residues long. Germline assignment: CDR1 SNHLY and CDR2 FYNNEI. V lost 7 bases to trimming and J lost 3 bases; unmatched junction nucleotides: 3. The CDR3 DNA reads TGTGCCAGCAAGGGACAGCACAATCAGCCCCAGCATTTT. This gives the protein CASKGQHNQPQHF.

The V call is TRBV6-1, the J call TRBJ1-5; TRBD1 matches 7 bases. The CDR3 totals 14 residues. CDR1 and CDR2 (germline): MNHNS, SASEGT. J lost 6 bases, V lost 5 bases, and 7 bases had no gene match. CDR3 DNA: TGTGCCAGCAGTCTAGGGGGCGGGGGTCAGCCCCAGCATTTT. Its translation: CASSLGGGGQPQHF.

A few counts support this clone. This chain connects TRBV18 to TRBJ1-3, with TRBD1 as a possible D gene (6 bases). The CDR3 has 16 residues. Trimming removed 3 bases from V and 2 bases from J, with 14 bases in between. Germline loops: CDR1 KGHSH, CDR2 LQKENI. DNA for the CDR3: TGTGCCAGCTCACCCAACAGGGAATCTGCTGGAAACACCATATATTTT. Translated, it gives CASSPNRESAGNTIYF.

This clone was detected only a few times. The genes are TRBV5-1 and TRBJ1-1; 7 bases are a match to TRBD1. Germline V gene lookup returns CDR1 SGHRS and CDR2 YFSETQ. This CDR3 contains 15 residues. The J segment lost 1 base and the V segment lost 0 bases, leaving 3 bases of the junction unmatched. DNA of the CDR3: TGCGCCAGCAGCTTGGACCAGGGGGAGAACACTGAAGCTTTCTTT. It is translated as CASSLDQGENTEAFF.

The chain joins TRBV6-1 to TRBJ2-7; D is perhaps TRBD2 (6 bases). The CDR3 runs 14 residues. Germline CDR1 is MNHNS and CDR2 is SASEGT. V was trimmed by 4 bases and J by 2 bases, leaving 12 bases between them. The CDR3 DNA follows: TGTGCCAGCAGTGCGACTAGTTGGGCCTACGAGCAGTACTTC. Its translation: CASSATSWAYEQYF.

The V and J genes are TRBV14 and TRBJ2-7; D is ambiguous. Trimming removed 3 bases from V and 6 bases from J, with 12 bases in between. CDR1 SGHDN and CDR2 FVKESK come from the germline V gene. The CDR3 is made up of 13 amino acids. The CDR3 nucleotides are TGTGCCAGCAGCCAGGTAGGGTTAGGCGAGCAGTACTTC. Its translation is CASSQVGLGEQYF.

The V call is TRBV7-9, the J call TRBJ1-4; TRBD1 matches 8 bases. V gave up 5 bases and J gave up 7 bases; unmatched junction bases: 9. CDR1 is SEHNR, CDR2 FQNEAQ, per germline (reference sequence). CDR3 length equals 15 residues. The CDR3 sequence is CASSPGGQAREKLFF. The CDR3 coding sequence is TGTGCCAGCAGCCCAGGGGGACAGGCCCGTGAAAAACTGTTTTTT.

V is TRBV4-1 and J is TRBJ1-2, with D maybe TRBD1 (5 bases). The CDR3 sequence is 17 residues long. The V gene lost 4 bases and the J gene lost 2 bases, with 20 bases spanning the gap. The V gene's germline CDR1 is MGHRA and CDR2 YSYEKL. CDR3 region: CASSPQMGGNSNYGYTF. CDR3 sequence (DNA): TGCGCCAGCAGCCCCCAGATGGGGGGGAATTCCAACTATGGCTACACCTTC.

J is TRBJ2-6 and V is TRBV7-3; 11 bases are shared with TRBD1. The CDR3 runs to 18 residues. V was clipped by 2 bases and J by 2 bases; unmatched bases: 5. The germline CDR1 and CDR2 sequences are SGHTA and FQGTGA. DNA for the CDR3: TGTGCCAGCAGCTTAGTGGGACAGGGGGTGCCTGGGGCCAACGTCCTGACTTTC. Protein product: CASSLVGQGVPGANVLTF.

The J gene is TRBJ2-3, the V gene TRBV5-8; TRBD2 aligns across 16 bases. Germline CDR1 is SGHTS and CDR2 is YDEGEE. This CDR3 is built from 17 residues. V lost 2 bases and J lost 4; bases outside the gene matches: 4. This CDR3 is CASSLLGTSGGADTQYF. CDR3 DNA sequence: TGTGCCAGCAGCTTACTCGGGACTAGCGGGGGGGCAGATACGCAGTATTTT.

The V and J genes are TRBV14 and TRBJ2-3, with D tentatively TRBD1 or TRBD2 (5 bases each). Germline CDR1 reads SGHDN; CDR2 reads FVKESK. The CDR3 contains 15 residues. The V end was cut by 4 bases, the J end by 6 bases, with 17 bases between. In nucleotides, the CDR3 is TGTGCCAGCAGCCTCGGACTGACAGCAGCGGATACGCAGTATTTT. Translated, it gives CASSLGLTAADTQYF.

The sample holds a few counts of this clone. The rearrangement links TRBV7-9 to TRBJ2-1, with D uncertain. Trimming cost V 3 bases and J 0 bases, with 9 bases left between them. Germline CDR1 reads SEHNR; CDR2 reads FQNEAQ (reference sequence). This CDR3 spans 15 amino acids. The CDR3 spells CASSFYTSSYNEQFF. Written as DNA, the CDR3 is TGTGCCAGCAGCTTCTACACCAGCTCCTACAATGAGCAGTTCTTC.